The following is a T cell receptor beta chain sequence with its context. Its antigen is unknown. V lost 6 bases, J lost 2 bases, and 3 bases lay in between. The length of the CDR3 is 11 residues. Germline assignment: CDR1 SGHAT and CDR2 FQNNGV. This sample stems from a study of beta chain features in type 1 diabetes. Study observations and caveats: Any PCR bias toward short templates would affect both groups alike. TCRB CDR3s from Type 1 diabetes patients were moderately but significantly shorter in all four CD4+ subsets.

Expressed TCRB transcripts were sequenced because the entire RNA isolate underwent reverse transcription. Assay used: immunoSEQ multiplex PCR; TCRdb lists only in-frame clones, some missing. This table holds 160,000 or so clones, roughly 63% found once. The TCR was taken from a man aged 30-40 years with type 1 diabetes. The J gene is TRBJ2-3, the V gene TRBV11-2; D is undetermined. Sequenced: naive CD4+ T cells from blood. The CDR3 is CASRDTDTQYF. In DNA, the CDR3 is TGTGCCAGCAGGGACACAGATACGCAGTATTTT.